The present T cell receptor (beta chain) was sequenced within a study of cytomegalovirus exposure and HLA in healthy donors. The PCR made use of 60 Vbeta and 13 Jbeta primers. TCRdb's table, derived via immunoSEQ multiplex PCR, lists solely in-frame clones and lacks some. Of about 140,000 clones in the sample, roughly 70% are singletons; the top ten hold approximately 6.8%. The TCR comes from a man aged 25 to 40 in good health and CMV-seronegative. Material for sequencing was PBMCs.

CDR3 loop: CASSEPSGGAYEQYF. Written as DNA, the CDR3 is TGTGCCAGCAGTGAACCTAGCGGGGGGGCCTACGAGCAGTACTTC. The chain uses TRBV2 and TRBJ2-5, with 12 positions matching TRBD2. The last part of the DNA fits TRBJ2-7 better; the J call may be wrong. This CDR3 has 15 residues. Germline V gene data show CDR1 as SNHLY and CDR2 as FYNNEI.